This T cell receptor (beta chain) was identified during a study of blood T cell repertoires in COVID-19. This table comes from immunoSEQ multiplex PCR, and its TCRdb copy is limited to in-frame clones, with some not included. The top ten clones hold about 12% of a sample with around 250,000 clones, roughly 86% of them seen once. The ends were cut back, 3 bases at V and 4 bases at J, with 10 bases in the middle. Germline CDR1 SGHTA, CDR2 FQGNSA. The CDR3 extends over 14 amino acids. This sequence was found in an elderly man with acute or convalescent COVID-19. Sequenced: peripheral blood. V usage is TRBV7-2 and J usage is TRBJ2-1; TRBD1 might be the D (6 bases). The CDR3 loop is CASSFPGVYNEQFF. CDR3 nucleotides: TGTGCCAGCAGCTTCCCAGGGGTTTACAATGAGCAGTTCTTC.